The present entry profiles one TCR beta chain with its context. Cohorts were based on clinical histories the participants reported. These data are taken from a study of blood T cell repertoires in COVID-19. Turning to the study itself: The cDNA or gDNA used as material had been derived from T cells, B-cell-depleted T cells, or PBMCs.

Produced via immunoSEQ multiplex PCR; TCRdb's table is partial and in-frame only. The sample has about 380,000 clones; around 87% are singletons. The CDR3 has 14 residues. The junction had 10 bases not matched to a gene; V was cut back by 4 bases and J by 7 bases. Germline CDR1 and CDR2: GTSNPN and SVGIG (reference sequence). V usage is TRBV30 and J usage is TRBJ1-2, with 9 nucleotides matching TRBD1. Source material: PBMCs or T cells enriched from blood (not recorded which). The clonotype was recovered from a man aged 25 to 40 who had recovered from COVID-19. This CDR3 is CAWTQTGTGLGYTF. As DNA, the CDR3 is TGTGCCTGGACTCAAACTGGGACAGGGCTTGGCTACACCTTC.